The sequence of this TCR beta chain was determined in a study of CD8 T cells in ankylosing spondylitis. With V trimmed by 2 bases and J by 4 bases, 6 bases remained unmatched. There are 15 residues in the CDR3. Germline assignment: CDR1 SGHTA and CDR2 FQGNSA. It was by quantitative 5'-RACE with molecular barcodes that TCR beta libraries were made. From the 5' RACE reads, TCRdb called clonotypes with MiXCR, one entry per CDR3 protein. Among 350,000 to 550,000 distinct CDR3 sequences listed, about 24% were seen once. Points from the study as a whole: What appeared characteristic of ankylosing spondylitis blood was a TCR beta motif of about eight highly homologous variants.

This clonotype has a count of ten or more. Its antigen is currently unknown. Sequencing was done on a sample of blood, either unsorted or a sorted T cell fraction (not recorded which). This TCR was sampled from a male donor with ankylosing spondylitis. The rearrangement uses TRBV7-2 and TRBJ1-2; TRBD1 matches 8 bases. The CDR3 sequence: CASSLRAGGSYGYTF. CDR3 in DNA: TGTGCCAGCAGCTTAAGGGCAGGGGGCTCCTATGGCTACACCTTC.